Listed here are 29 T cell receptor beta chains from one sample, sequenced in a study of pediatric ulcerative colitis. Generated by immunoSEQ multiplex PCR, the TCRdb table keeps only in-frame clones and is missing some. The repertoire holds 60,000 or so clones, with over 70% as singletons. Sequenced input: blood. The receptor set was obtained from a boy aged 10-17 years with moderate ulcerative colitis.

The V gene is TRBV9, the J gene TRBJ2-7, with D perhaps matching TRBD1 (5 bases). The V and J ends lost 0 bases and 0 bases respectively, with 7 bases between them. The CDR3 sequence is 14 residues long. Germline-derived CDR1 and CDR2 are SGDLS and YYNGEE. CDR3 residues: CASSVVDNSYEQYF. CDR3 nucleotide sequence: TGTGCCAGCAGCGTAGTGGACAACTCCTACGAGCAGTACTTC.

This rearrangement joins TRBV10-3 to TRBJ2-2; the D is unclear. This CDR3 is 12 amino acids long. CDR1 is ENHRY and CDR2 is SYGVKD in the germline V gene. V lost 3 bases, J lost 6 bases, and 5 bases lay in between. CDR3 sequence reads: CAISDISGELFF. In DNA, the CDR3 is TGTGCCATCAGTGATATATCCGGGGAGCTGTTTTTT.

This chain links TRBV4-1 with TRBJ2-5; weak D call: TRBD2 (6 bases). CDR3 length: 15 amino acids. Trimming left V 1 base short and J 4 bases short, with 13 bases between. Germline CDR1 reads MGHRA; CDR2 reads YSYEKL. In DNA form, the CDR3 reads TGCGCCAGCAGCCAAGCGGGACTGGGGAGAGAGACCCAGTACTTC. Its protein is CASSQAGLGRETQYF.

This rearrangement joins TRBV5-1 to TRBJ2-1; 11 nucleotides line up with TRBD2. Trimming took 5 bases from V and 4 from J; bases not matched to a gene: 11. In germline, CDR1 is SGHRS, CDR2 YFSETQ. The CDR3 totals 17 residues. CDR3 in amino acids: CASSASGGLKGYNEQFF. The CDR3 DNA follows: TGCGCCAGCAGTGCTAGCGGGGGGCTGAAAGGGTACAATGAGCAGTTCTTC.

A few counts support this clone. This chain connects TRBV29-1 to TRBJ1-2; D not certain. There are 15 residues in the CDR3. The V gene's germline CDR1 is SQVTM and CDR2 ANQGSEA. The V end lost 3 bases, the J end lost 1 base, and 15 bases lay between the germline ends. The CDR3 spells CSVDLRQKDNYGYTF. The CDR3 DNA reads TGCAGCGTTGATTTGCGGCAGAAGGATAACTATGGCTACACCTTC.

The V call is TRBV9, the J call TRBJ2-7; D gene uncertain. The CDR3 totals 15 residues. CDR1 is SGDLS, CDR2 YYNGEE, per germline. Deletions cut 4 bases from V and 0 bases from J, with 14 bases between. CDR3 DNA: TGTGCCAGCAGCTTAGACTCCTTGAGCTCCTACGAGCAGTACTTC. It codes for CASSLDSLSSYEQYF.

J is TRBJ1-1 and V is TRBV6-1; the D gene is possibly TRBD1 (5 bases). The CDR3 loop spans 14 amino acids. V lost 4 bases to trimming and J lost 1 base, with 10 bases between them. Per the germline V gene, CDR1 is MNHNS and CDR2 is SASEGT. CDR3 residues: CASSGSTGNTEAFF. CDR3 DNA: TGTGCCAGCAGTGGTAGTACAGGGAACACTGAAGCTTTCTTT.

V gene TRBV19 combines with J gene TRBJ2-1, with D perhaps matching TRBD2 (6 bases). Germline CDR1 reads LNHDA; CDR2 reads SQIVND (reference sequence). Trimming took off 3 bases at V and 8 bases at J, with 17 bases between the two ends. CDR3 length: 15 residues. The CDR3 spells CASSILAPGVHEQFF. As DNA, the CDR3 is TGTGCCAGTAGTATTCTAGCGCCCGGGGTGCATGAGCAGTTCTTC.

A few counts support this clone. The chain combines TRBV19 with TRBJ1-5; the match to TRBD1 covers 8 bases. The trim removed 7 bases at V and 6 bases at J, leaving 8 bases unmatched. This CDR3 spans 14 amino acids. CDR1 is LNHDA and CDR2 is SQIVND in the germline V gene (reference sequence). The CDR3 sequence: CASKTGQGGQPQHF. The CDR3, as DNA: TGTGCCAGTAAAACAGGACAGGGAGGTCAGCCCCAGCATTTT.

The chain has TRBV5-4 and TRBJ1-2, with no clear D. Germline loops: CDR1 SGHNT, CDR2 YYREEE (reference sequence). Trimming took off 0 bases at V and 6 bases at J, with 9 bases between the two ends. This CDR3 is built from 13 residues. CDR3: CASSLVGFDGYTF. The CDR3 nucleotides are TGTGCCAGCAGCTTGGTTGGGTTCGATGGCTACACCTTC.

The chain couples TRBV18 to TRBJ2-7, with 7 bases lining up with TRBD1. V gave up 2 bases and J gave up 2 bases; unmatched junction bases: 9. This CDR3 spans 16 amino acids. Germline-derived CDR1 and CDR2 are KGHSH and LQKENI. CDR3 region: CASSPRTGSPTYEQYF. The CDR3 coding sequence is TGTGCCAGCTCACCAAGGACAGGCTCTCCTACCTACGAGCAGTACTTC.

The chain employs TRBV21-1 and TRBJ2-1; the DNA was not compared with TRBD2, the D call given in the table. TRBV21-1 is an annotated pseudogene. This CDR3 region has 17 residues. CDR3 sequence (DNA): TGTGCCAGCAGCAAAAGGGAGGGTAGTCCAACCTACAATGAGCAGTTCTTC. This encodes CASSKREGSPTYNEQFF.

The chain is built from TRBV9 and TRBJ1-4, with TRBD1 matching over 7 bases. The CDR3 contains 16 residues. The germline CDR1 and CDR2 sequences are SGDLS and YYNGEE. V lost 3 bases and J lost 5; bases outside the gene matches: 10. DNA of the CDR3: TGTGCCAGCAGCGCCCCGACAGGGAGGAGAAATGAAAAACTGTTTTTT. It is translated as CASSAPTGRRNEKLFF.

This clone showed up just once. The CDR3 DNA reads as TGTGCCAGCAGCTTGGACTGGACAACCTATGGCTACACCTTC. It encodes CASSLDWTTYGYTF. This chain uses TRBV5-4 with TRBJ1-2; TRBD1 is a possible D gene (5 bases). The CDR3 loop spans 14 amino acids. Germline assignment: CDR1 SGHNT and CDR2 YYREEE (reference sequence). Trimming left V 0 bases short and J 4 bases short, with 10 bases between.

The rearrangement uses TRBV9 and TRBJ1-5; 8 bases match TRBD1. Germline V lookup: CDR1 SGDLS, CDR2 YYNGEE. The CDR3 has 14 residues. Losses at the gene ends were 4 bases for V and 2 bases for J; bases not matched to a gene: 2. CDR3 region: CASSPGGGNQPQHF. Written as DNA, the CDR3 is TGTGCCAGCAGCCCAGGGGGCGGCAATCAGCCCCAGCATTTT.

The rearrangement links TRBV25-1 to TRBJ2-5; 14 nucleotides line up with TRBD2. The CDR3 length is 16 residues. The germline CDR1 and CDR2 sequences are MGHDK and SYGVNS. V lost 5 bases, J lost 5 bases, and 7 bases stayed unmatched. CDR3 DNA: TGTGCCAGCAGTCGGACTAGCGGGAGGAGTTGGGAGACCCAGTACTTC. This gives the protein CASSRTSGRSWETQYF.

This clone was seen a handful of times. In DNA form, the CDR3 reads TGTGCCAGCAGCTTATGGACCGTAAAAGGGACTGAAGCTTTCTTT. Encoded protein: CASSLWTVKGTEAFF. The chain joins TRBV7-2 to TRBJ1-1; D call uncertain. The germline V and J ends were trimmed by 2 bases and 5 bases, with 15 bases remaining between them. CDR1 is SGHTA, CDR2 FQGNSA, per germline. This CDR3 is 15 amino acids long.

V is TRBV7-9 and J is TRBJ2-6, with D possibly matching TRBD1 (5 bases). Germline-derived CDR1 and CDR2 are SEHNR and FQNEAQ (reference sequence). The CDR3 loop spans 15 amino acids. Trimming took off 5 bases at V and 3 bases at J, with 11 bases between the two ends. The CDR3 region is CASSPQGGGANVLTF. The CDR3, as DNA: TGTGCCAGCAGCCCCCAGGGTGGTGGGGCCAACGTCCTGACTTTC. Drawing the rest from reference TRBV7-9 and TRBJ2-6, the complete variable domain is DTGVSQNPRHKITKRGQNVTFRCDPISEHNRLYWYRQTLGQGPEFLTYFQNEAQLEKSRLLSDRFSAERPKGSFSTLEIQRTEQGDSAMYLCASSPQGGGANVLTFGAGSRLTVL.

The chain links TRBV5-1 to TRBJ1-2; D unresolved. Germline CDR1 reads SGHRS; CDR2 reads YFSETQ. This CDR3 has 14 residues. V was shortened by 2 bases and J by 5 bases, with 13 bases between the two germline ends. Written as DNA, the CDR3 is TGCGCCAGCAGCTTTGAGGGCAGCTTATATGGCTACACCTTC. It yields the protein CASSFEGSLYGYTF.

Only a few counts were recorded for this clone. The CDR3 bases are TGTGCCAGCAGCGAAGAGGGGGGGCAGCCCCAGCATTTT. This gives the protein CASSEEGGQPQHF. The chain recombines TRBV9 with TRBJ1-5; maybe TRBD1 (6 bases). Trimming removed 3 bases at V and 7 bases at J, with 11 bases between. The CDR3 extends over 13 amino acids. Per germline, CDR1 SGDLS and CDR2 YYNGEE.

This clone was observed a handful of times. CDR3: CSWGRMNTEAFF. The CDR3 region has the DNA TGCAGCTGGGGCAGAATGAACACTGAAGCTTTCTTT. The J gene is TRBJ1-1, the V gene TRBV29-1; D might be TRBD1 (5 bases). The CDR3 is 12 amino acids. Looked up from germline, CDR1 is SQVTM and CDR2 is ANQGSEA. V was pared by 8 bases and J by 0 bases, with 10 bases between. The whole variable domain, filled in from reference TRBV29-1 and TRBJ1-1, reads SAVISQKPSRDICQRGTSLTIQCQVDSQVTMMFWYRQQPGQSLTLIATANQGSEATYESGFVIDKFPISRPNLTFSTLTVSNMSPEDSSIYLCSWGRMNTEAFFGQGTRLTVV.

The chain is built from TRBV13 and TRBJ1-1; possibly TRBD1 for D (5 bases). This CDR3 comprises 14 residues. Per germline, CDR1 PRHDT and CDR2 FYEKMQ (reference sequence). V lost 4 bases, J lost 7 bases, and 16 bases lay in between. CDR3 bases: TGTGCCAGCAGCTCAGGATCGGTGGGGGTTGAAGCTTTCTTT. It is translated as CASSSGSVGVEAFF.

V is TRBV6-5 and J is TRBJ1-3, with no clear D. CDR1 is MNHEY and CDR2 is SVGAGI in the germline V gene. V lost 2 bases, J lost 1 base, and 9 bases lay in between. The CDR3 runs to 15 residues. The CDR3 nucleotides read TGTGCCAGCAGTTACCTAGGAGGGTCTGGAAACACCATATATTTT. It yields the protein CASSYLGGSGNTIYF.

CDR3 in amino acids: CASSLTGDQPQHF. The CDR3 bases are TGTGCCAGCAGCTTAACTGGGGATCAGCCCCAGCATTTT. This chain links TRBV7-3 with TRBJ1-5; D remains unclear. The V gene's germline CDR1 is SGHTA and CDR2 FQGTGA. The CDR3 has 13 amino acids. V was trimmed by 0 bases and J by 5 bases, leaving 5 bases between them.

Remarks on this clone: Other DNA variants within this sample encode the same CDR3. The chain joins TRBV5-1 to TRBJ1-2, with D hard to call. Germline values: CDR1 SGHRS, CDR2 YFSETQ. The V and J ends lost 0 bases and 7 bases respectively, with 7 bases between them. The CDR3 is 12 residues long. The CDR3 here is CASSLVGSGYTF. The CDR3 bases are TGCGCCAGCAGCTTGGTCGGGTCTGGCTACACCTTC.

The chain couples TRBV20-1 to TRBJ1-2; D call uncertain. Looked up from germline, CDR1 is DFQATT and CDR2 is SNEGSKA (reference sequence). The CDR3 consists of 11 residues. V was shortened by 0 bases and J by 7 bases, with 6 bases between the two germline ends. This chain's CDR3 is CSARDKGGYTF. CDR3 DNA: TGCAGTGCTAGAGATAAAGGTGGCTACACCTTC.

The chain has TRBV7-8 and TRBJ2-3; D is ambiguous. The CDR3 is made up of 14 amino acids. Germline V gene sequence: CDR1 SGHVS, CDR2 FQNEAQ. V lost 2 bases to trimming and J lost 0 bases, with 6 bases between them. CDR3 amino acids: CASSLIQSTDTQYF. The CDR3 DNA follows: TGTGCCAGCAGCTTAATCCAAAGCACAGATACGCAGTATTTT.

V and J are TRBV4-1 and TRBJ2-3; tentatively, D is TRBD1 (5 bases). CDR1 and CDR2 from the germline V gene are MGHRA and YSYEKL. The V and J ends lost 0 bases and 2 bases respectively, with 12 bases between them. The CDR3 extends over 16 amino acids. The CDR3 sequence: CASSQDFDSNTDTQYF. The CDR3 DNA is TGCGCCAGCAGCCAAGATTTCGACAGCAACACAGATACGCAGTATTTT.

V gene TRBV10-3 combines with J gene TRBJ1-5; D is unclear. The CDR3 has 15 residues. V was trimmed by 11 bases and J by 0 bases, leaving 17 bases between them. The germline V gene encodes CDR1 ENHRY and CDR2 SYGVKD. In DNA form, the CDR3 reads TGTGCCTCAGCGTGGGGAGGCGATAGCAATCAGCCCCAGCATTTT. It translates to CASAWGGDSNQPQHF.